These T cell receptor beta chains were read from a single sample in a study of cytomegalovirus exposure and HLA in healthy donors. Clones were sequenced by immunoSEQ multiplex PCR, and TCRdb holds only the in-frame ones, with some missing. The repertoire has some 200,000 clones, around nine tenths of them found once; the top ten carry roughly 6.6%. Sequencing used PBMCs. The receptors stem from a man aged 30 to 39 in good health and CMV-seropositive. Both conserved end residues are part of each CDR3. Fields, in order: D gene, V gene, J gene, CDR3 length, CDR3 protein. D genes are given only for firm matches.

D: .
V: TRBV4-2
J: TRBJ2-1
length: 16
CDR3: CASSQIAEISYNEQFF

D: TRBD1
V: TRBV6-1
J: TRBJ1-2
length: 15
CDR3: CASSVTGTAPGGYTF

D: .
V: TRBV6-4
J: TRBJ1-1
length: 13
CDR3: CASSEGLNTEAFF

D: .
V: TRBV6-4
J: TRBJ1-1
length: 16
CDR3: CASSTLTRTMFTEAFF

D: .
V: TRBV23-1
J: TRBJ2-2
length: 14
CDR3: CARGGASCPGELFF

D: .
V: TRBV23-1
J: TRBJ2-1
length: 13
CDR3: CASSIRQYNEQFF

D: .
V: TRBV18
J: TRBJ2-7
length: 15
CDR3: CASSPRQVSSYEQYF

D: .
V: TRBV6-6
J: TRBJ2-7
length: 13
CDR3: CASSGRAPSEQYF

D: TRBD1
V: TRBV7-3
J: TRBJ2-7
length: 13
CDR3: CASSLGTGYEQYF

D: .
V: TRBV2
J: TRBJ2-3
length: 14
CDR3: CASSDYHSTDTQYF

D: TRBD2
V: TRBV6-5
J: TRBJ2-3
length: 16
CDR3: CASSYRAGGRKDTQYF

D: .
V: TRBV30
J: TRBJ1-1
length: 13
CDR3: CAWSSGGYTEAFF

D: .
V: TRBV5-5
J: TRBJ1-1
length: 15
CDR3: CASSFSLAGNTEAFF

D: TRBD2
V: TRBV28
J: TRBJ2-7
length: 13
CDR3: CAIGGGATSEQYF

D: .
V: TRBV18
J: TRBJ2-7
length: 14
CDR3: CASSPLPTGYEQYF

D: TRBD2
V: TRBV4-3
J: TRBJ2-2
length: 16
CDR3: CASSTRTSGNTGELFF

D: .
V: TRBV7-9
J: TRBJ1-1
length: 12
CDR3: CASSLEVNEAFF

D: .
V: TRBV29-1
J: TRBJ2-7
length: 15
CDR3: CSVRLGGPTRNEQYF

D: .
V: TRBV5-6
J: TRBJ1-2
length: 11
CDR3: CASSLQGGYTF

D: .
V: TRBV11-3
J: TRBJ2-3
length: 13
CDR3: CASSGFTTDTQYF

D: .
V: TRBV10-3
J: TRBJ1-4
length: 13
CDR3: CAISHSTNEKLFF

D: TRBD2
V: TRBV4-2
J: TRBJ2-7
length: 15
CDR3: CASSQITSGIYEQYF

D: TRBD2
V: TRBV5-1
J: TRBJ2-4
length: 19
CDR3: CASSLCWTSGRDCANIQYF

D: TRBD1
V: TRBV5-8
J: TRBJ1-6
length: 16
CDR3: CAPTSPRGGGNSPLHF

D: .
V: TRBV6-6
J: TRBJ1-2
length: 12
CDR3: CATKEGGYGYTF

D: .
V: TRBV2
J: TRBJ1-5
length: 15
CDR3: CASSAGLSPNQPQHF

D: .
V: TRBV6-1
J: TRBJ1-3
length: 14
CDR3: CASSEGELGNTIYF

D: .
V: TRBV6-5
J: TRBJ1-1
length: 14
CDR3: CASSSLGGSTEAFF

D: .
V: TRBV18
J: TRBJ1-5
length: 13
CDR3: CASSVVMGQPQHF

D: .
V: TRBV4-1
J: TRBJ1-2
length: 14
CDR3: CASSQSRRGYGYTF

D: .
V: TRBV7-6
J: TRBJ1-1
length: 13
CDR3: CASSAPGYTEAFF

D: .
V: TRBV7-2
J: TRBJ1-4
length: 16
CDR3: CASSLSGGREGEKLFF

D: .
V: TRBV19
J: TRBJ2-7
length: 14
CDR3: CASRTRDPDYEQYF

D: .
V: TRBV4-1
J: TRBJ2-7
length: 16
CDR3: CASSQELPGPSYEQYF

D: .
V: TRBV6-6
J: TRBJ1-2
length: 15
CDR3: CASSYLGGADYGYTF